Each of the 11 T cell receptor beta chains below was sequenced from the same sample in a study of CD8+CD57+ T cells in acquired aplastic anemia. The template for TCR beta VDJ and CDR3 sequence profiling was genomic DNA. TCRdb passed the reads through MiXCR, listing each CDR3 protein once. The table includes around 290,000 distinct CDR3 sequences, 45% to 65% detected once. Only patients with CD8+CD57+ cell expansion on flow cytometry were chosen for sequencing. The sequencing sample was made of sorted CD4+, CD8+, or CD8+CD57+ T cells (not recorded which) from PBMCs. These receptors were collected from a human donor with aplastic anemia.

The rearrangement uses TRBV7-2 and TRBJ2-7, with TRBD2 as a possible D gene (6 bases). The V gene's germline CDR1 is SGHTA and CDR2 FQGNSA. V was shortened by 0 bases and J by 6 bases, with 15 bases between the two germline ends. This CDR3 is built from 15 residues. The CDR3 DNA is TGTGCCAGCAGCTTAGCCGAGGAGGGGATCGGCGAGCAGTACTTC. Protein sequence: CASSLAEEGIGEQYF.

CDR3 sequence reads: CSARRLGSPTDTQYF. CDR3 in DNA: TGCAGTGCTAGGCGACTAGGGAGTCCCACAGATACGCAGTATTTT. The chain combines TRBV20-1 with TRBJ2-3; D perhaps matches TRBD2 (6 bases). CDR3 length: 15 residues. Germline CDR1 and CDR2: DFQATT and SNEGSKA (reference sequence). V was clipped by 3 bases and J by 2 bases, with 15 bases between them.

The table lists this clonotype with many counts. This rearrangement joins TRBV12-3 or TRBV12-4 to TRBJ1-1; D not resolved. This CDR3 spans 13 amino acids. The V and J ends lost 5 bases and 1 base respectively, with 8 bases between them. In DNA form, the CDR3 reads TGTGCCAGCAGTCTCGATTGGAACACTGAAGCTTTCTTT. Translation gives CASSLDWNTEAFF.

The chain carries TRBV7-6 and TRBJ2-1; no reliable D call. In germline, CDR1 is SGHVS, CDR2 FNYEAQ. There are 14 residues in the CDR3. The V and J ends lost 8 bases and 3 bases respectively, with 14 bases between them. CDR3 coding DNA: TGTGCCAGCTCCCGGTCGGTAGGCTACAATGAGCAGTTCTTC. This gives the protein CASSRSVGYNEQFF.

Here the CDR3 reads CSVAGISGANVLTF. The DNA for the CDR3 is TGCAGCGTTGCAGGGATCTCTGGGGCCAACGTCCTGACTTTC. The chain employs TRBV29-1 and TRBJ2-6; tentative D call: TRBD1 (5 bases). CDR3 size: 14 residues. Deletions cut 4 bases from V and 0 bases from J, with 7 bases between. Germline CDR1 is SQVTM and CDR2 is ANQGSEA.

The CDR3 coding sequence is TGTGCCAGCACCCCCGGGACAGGGACCGGGGAGCTGTTTTTT. This sequence encodes CASTPGTGTGELFF. This chain links TRBV19 with TRBJ2-2, with 9 bases aligning to TRBD1. The CDR3 runs to 14 residues. V gave up 9 bases and J gave up 5 bases; unmatched junction bases: 7. Germline V gene sequence: CDR1 LNHDA, CDR2 SQIVND (reference sequence).

With regard to this clonotype: At one end, the junction sequence differs from germline, possibly due to a read error. The chain uses TRBV7-9 and TRBJ1-1; D gene ambiguous. Germline CDR1 is SEHNR and CDR2 is FQNEAQ (reference sequence). The CDR3 is made up of 16 amino acids. CDR3 residues: CASSLGSRIMNTEAFF. The CDR3 coding sequence is TGTGCCAGCAGCTTAGGAAGCCGGATCATGAACACTGAAGCCTTCTTT.

The CDR3 DNA is TGTGCCAGCAGCTTATCCTCAGAGACCCAGTACTTC. Its protein product is CASSLSSETQYF. V gene TRBV7-2 combines with J gene TRBJ2-5; no clear D. The CDR3 consists of 12 residues. CDR1 SGHTA and CDR2 FQGNSA come from the germline V gene. The germline V and J ends were trimmed by 2 bases and 4 bases, with 5 bases remaining between them.

In this sample, this clonotype turned up many times. This chain uses TRBV2 with TRBJ2-5; D unresolved. This CDR3 is 15 amino acids long. The ends were cut back, 10 bases at V and 2 bases at J, with 20 bases in the middle. Germline CDR1 reads SNHLY; CDR2 reads FYNNEI. DNA of the CDR3: TGTGCCACGTCGTTGACACTTGGAATGCAAGAGACCCAGTACTTC. As protein: CATSLTLGMQETQYF.

The chain combines TRBV5-6 with TRBJ1-1; maybe TRBD1 (6 bases). The germline V gene encodes CDR1 SGHDT and CDR2 YYEEEE. The CDR3 sequence is 14 residues long. V dropped 3 bases and J dropped 4 bases, with 13 bases sitting between them. The CDR3 loop is CASSWGRGGTEAFF. CDR3 DNA: TGTGCCAGCAGCTGGGGTAGGGGGGGCACTGAAGCTTTCTTT.

This clonotype was counted at least ten times. The CDR3 spells CATTVAGGGDTQYF. The DNA for the CDR3 is TGTGCCACCACAGTAGCAGGGGGAGGAGATACGCAGTATTTT. The chain links TRBV15 to TRBJ2-3; D perhaps matches TRBD1 (7 bases). This CDR3 has 14 amino acids. Per the germline V gene, CDR1 is LNHNV and CDR2 is YYDKDF (reference sequence). V was trimmed by 7 bases and J by 5 bases, leaving 16 bases between them.